Below, 7 T cell receptor beta chains from the same sample are listed, as sequenced in a study of cytomegalovirus exposure and HLA in healthy donors. Researchers ran the PCR with 60 Vbeta and 13 Jbeta primers. Some clones are missing from TCRdb's copy, which holds only in-frame ones; the method was immunoSEQ multiplex PCR. The sample includes about 160,000 clones, around 83% of them seen just once. Sequences were obtained from PBMCs. These receptors were collected from a male donor in good health and CMV-seropositive.

The chain couples TRBV27 to TRBJ2-5; D unclear. The V gene lost 5 bases and the J gene lost 5 bases, with 12 bases spanning the gap. The CDR3 runs to 13 residues. The germline gives CDR1 MNHEY, CDR2 SMNVEV (reference sequence). The CDR3 DNA is TGTGCCAGCAGTCCTCGACGAGGTGAGACCCAGTACTTC. Protein sequence: CASSPRRGETQYF.

The table lists this clone with a count of one. The CDR3 here is CASSEADRGGYTF. Here the CDR3 DNA reads TGTGCCAGCAGTGAAGCGGACAGGGGTGGCTACACCTTC. The chain combines TRBV6-1 with TRBJ1-2; 9 bases map to TRBD1. V dropped 0 bases and J dropped 7; count of bases not matched to a gene: 0. In germline, CDR1 is MNHNS, CDR2 SASEGT. The CDR3 is 13 residues long.

The rearrangement links TRBV11-3 to TRBJ1-2, with 7 positions matching TRBD1. J was trimmed by 5 bases and V by 5 bases; bases with no gene match: 17. CDR3 size: 17 residues. The V gene's germline CDR1 is SGHNT and CDR2 YENEEA. The DNA for the CDR3 is TGTGCCAGCAGCCCCCCGGTTTTGACAGGGTCGTATTATGGCTACACCTTC. Its protein product is CASSPPVLTGSYYGYTF.

The gene calls are TRBV28 and TRBJ1-2; 9 nucleotides agree with TRBD1. The V gene end was trimmed by 6 bases and the J gene end by 8 bases; junction bases not matched to a gene: 7. Germline CDR1 MDHEN, CDR2 SYDVKM. This CDR3 has 13 residues. The CDR3 reads CASRSGTGLGYTF. The CDR3, as DNA: TGTGCCAGCAGGTCCGGGACAGGGTTGGGCTACACCTTC.

This chain connects TRBV7-6 to TRBJ2-2; TRBD2 is a possible D gene (6 bases). CDR3 size: 16 residues. Trimming took 6 bases from V and 0 from J, leaving 14 bases between them. Germline-derived CDR1 and CDR2 are SGHVS and FNYEAQ. This CDR3 reads CASRSRGGANTGELFF. CDR3 coding DNA: TGTGCCAGCAGATCCCGCGGCGGGGCGAACACCGGGGAGCTGTTTTTT.

The CDR3 here is CASSRDPQGRDEQYF. As DNA, the CDR3 is TGCGCCAGCAGCCGCGACCCACAGGGTCGGGACGAGCAGTACTTC. The V and J genes are TRBV5-1 and TRBJ2-5; weak D call: TRBD1 (6 bases). Matching the DNA end better, TRBJ2-7 makes the J call doubtful. The germline V gene encodes CDR1 SGHRS and CDR2 YFSETQ. CDR3 length equals 15 residues.

This chain joins TRBV14 and TRBJ2-4, with D unresolved. Germline V lookup: CDR1 SGHDN, CDR2 FVKESK. V was cut by 0 bases and J by 0 bases, with 3 bases left in between. The CDR3 has 14 amino acids. The CDR3 protein is CASSQDLAKNIQYF. Here the CDR3 DNA reads TGTGCCAGCAGCCAAGACTTAGCCAAAAACATTCAGTACTTC.